Shown below are 10 T cell receptor beta chains from a single sample sequenced in a study of T-cell memory formation after mild COVID-19 (dated by TCRdb to the early 2020s). Libraries were prepared through 5' RACE. Instrument used: Illumina NovaSeq 6000. Using fastp at Q25 and MiXCR, TCRdb reprocessed the public reads and kept productive beta chains. Under each unique CDR3 protein, matching rows form one entry showing the most common genes and DNA. In all, the sample holds approximately 180,000 distinct CDR3 sequences, and more than 15% of those were seen once. Around 2% of the sample comes from the top ten. The sequenced sample consisted of PBMCs or a T cell subset sorted from them (not recorded which). These receptors all stem from an adult woman who had mild COVID-19 (a few samples of this study predate the infection). The sample titles of this study are shuffled in the database, so cell type and time point are left out; the donor was told from shared clones.

This clonotype was recorded once. The rearrangement links TRBV7-8 to TRBJ1-2, with D perhaps TRBD1 (5 bases). The CDR3 is made up of 17 amino acids. Looked up from germline, CDR1 is SGHVS and CDR2 is FQNEAQ. Trimming stripped 6 bases from V and 3 bases from J, with 23 bases between. CDR3 loop: CASRTDLMVGRDYGYTF. Written as DNA, the CDR3 is TGTGCCAGCAGGACAGACCTGATGGTGGGGCGGGACTATGGCTACACCTTC.

This clonotype was found a few times. V gene TRBV6-5 combines with J gene TRBJ1-2; 9 nucleotides agree with TRBD1. Germline lookup yields CDR1 MNHEY and CDR2 SVGAGI. The ends lost 6 bases at V and 4 bases at J; junction bases unmatched: 6. CDR3 length: 14 amino acids. The CDR3 region is CASRGTGLGYGYTF. CDR3 nucleotide sequence: TGTGCCAGCAGGGGGACAGGGTTGGGCTATGGCTACACCTTC.

This chain joins TRBV5-6 and TRBJ2-1; D possibly corresponds to TRBD2 (7 bases). Germline loops: CDR1 SGHDT, CDR2 YYEEEE. The V end was cut by 0 bases, the J end by 13 bases, with 14 bases between. The CDR3 has 13 amino acids. The CDR3 bases are TGTGCCAGCAGCTTGGGGAGGGCGGGGGCCCAGTTCTTC. This encodes CASSLGRAGAQFF. Full variable domain (remainder filled in from reference TRBV5-6 and TRBJ2-1): DAGVTQSPTHLIKTRGQQVTLRCSPKSGHDTVSWYQQALGQGPQFIFQYYEEEERQRGNFPDRFSGHQFPNYSSELNVNALLLGDSALYLCASSLGRAGAQFFGPGTRLTVL.

The gene calls are TRBV2 and TRBJ2-7; 10 bases are a match to TRBD1. CDR3 length equals 15 residues. Unmatched junction bases numbered 4, after V lost 3 bases and J lost 2 bases. Germline values: CDR1 SNHLY, CDR2 FYNNEI. CDR3 amino acids: CASSEGGTGAYEQYF. In DNA, the CDR3 is TGTGCCAGCAGTGAGGGAGGGACAGGGGCCTACGAGCAGTACTTC.

This chain joins TRBV20-1 and TRBJ2-1; the match to TRBD2 covers 10 bases. Germline V lookup: CDR1 DFQATT, CDR2 SNEGSKA (reference sequence). This CDR3 has 17 amino acids. Germline trimming cut 7 bases from V and 0 bases from J; bases unmatched to any gene: 12. CDR3 region: CSGGGGLAPGSYNEQFF. DNA of the CDR3: TGCAGTGGAGGGGGGGGACTAGCGCCAGGCTCCTACAATGAGCAGTTCTTC.

The chain employs TRBV7-9 and TRBJ1-2; no firm D call. CDR1 is SEHNR, CDR2 FQNEAQ, per germline (reference sequence). The CDR3 is made up of 14 amino acids. V dropped 3 bases and J dropped 3 bases, with 11 bases sitting between them. The CDR3 region is CASSLRETDYGYTF. CDR3 DNA: TGTGCCAGCAGCTTGAGAGAGACGGACTATGGCTACACCTTC.

The table lists this clonotype with a few counts. This sequence joins TRBV5-1 and TRBJ1-1; TRBD1 might be the D (5 bases). The germline V gene has CDR1 SGHRS and CDR2 YFSETQ. The CDR3 loop spans 14 amino acids. Trimming cost V 0 bases and J 2 bases, with 8 bases left between them. CDR3 sequence reads: CASSLVQVNTEAFF. For the CDR3, the DNA is TGCGCCAGCAGCTTGGTACAGGTAAACACTGAAGCTTTCTTT.

The chain links TRBV5-5 to TRBJ1-5; possibly TRBD1 for D (5 bases). The CDR3 spans 15 residues. V was shortened by 4 bases and J by 0 bases, with 11 bases between the two germline ends. Germline CDR1 reads SGHKS; CDR2 reads YYEKEE (reference sequence). DNA for the CDR3: TGTGCCAGCAGCCCCTCAGGGACTAGCAATCAGCCCCAGCATTTT. Translated, it gives CASSPSGTSNQPQHF.

This clonotype was recorded a few times. The chain joins TRBV12-3 or TRBV12-4 to TRBJ2-5, with D perhaps matching TRBD2 (6 bases). The CDR3 length is 14 residues. V lost 8 bases to trimming and J lost 5 bases, with 18 bases between them. CDR3 loop: CASGVGGSDETQYF. The CDR3 DNA reads as TGTGCCAGCGGGGTGGGGGGATCTGACGAGACCCAGTACTTC.

This clonotype was seen a handful of times. The chain is built from TRBV5-4 and TRBJ2-5, with D possibly called TRBD1 or TRBD2 (5 bases each). V was clipped by 2 bases and J by 5 bases, with 16 bases between them. Germline CDR1 SGHNT, CDR2 YYREEE (reference sequence). CDR3 size: 15 residues. The CDR3 is CASSLSRGEVETQYF. The CDR3 nucleotides are TGTGCCAGCAGCTTATCGAGGGGTGAGGTCGAGACCCAGTACTTC.